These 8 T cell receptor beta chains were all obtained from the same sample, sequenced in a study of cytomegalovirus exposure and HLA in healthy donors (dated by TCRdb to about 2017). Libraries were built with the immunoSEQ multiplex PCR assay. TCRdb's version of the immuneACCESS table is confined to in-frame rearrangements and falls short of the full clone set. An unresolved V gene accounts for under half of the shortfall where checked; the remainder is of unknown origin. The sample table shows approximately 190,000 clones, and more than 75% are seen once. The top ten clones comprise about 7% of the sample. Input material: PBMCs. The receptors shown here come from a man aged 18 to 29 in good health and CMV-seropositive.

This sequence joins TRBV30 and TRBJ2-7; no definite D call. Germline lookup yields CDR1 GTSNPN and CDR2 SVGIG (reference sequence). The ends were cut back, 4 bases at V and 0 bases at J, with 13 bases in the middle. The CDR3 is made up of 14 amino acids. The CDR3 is CAWKVSVGSYEQYF. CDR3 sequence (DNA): TGTGCCTGGAAAGTCTCCGTCGGCTCCTACGAGCAGTACTTC.

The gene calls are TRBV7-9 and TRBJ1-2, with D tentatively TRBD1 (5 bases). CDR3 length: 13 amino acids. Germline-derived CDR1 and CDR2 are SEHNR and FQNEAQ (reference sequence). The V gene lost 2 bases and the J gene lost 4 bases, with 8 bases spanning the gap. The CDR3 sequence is CASSLMGGYGYTF. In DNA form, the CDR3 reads TGTGCCAGCAGCTTAATGGGGGGCTATGGCTACACCTTC.

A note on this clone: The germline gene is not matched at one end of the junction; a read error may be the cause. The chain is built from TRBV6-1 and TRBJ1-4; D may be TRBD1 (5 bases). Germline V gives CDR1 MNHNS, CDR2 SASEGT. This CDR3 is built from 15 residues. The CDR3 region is CTSSATDATNEKLFF. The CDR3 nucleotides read TGTACCAGCAGCGCGACAGATGCAACTAATGAAAAACTGTTTTTT.

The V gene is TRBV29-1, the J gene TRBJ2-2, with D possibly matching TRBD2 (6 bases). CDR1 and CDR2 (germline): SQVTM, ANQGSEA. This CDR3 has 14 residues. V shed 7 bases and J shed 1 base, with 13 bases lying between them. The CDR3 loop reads CSAGGTVNTGELFF. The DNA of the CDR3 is TGCAGCGCTGGGGGGACTGTGAACACCGGGGAGCTGTTTTTT.

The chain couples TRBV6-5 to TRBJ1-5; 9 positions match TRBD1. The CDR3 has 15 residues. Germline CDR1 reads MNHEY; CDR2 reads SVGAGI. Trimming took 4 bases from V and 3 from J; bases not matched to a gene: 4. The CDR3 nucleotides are TGTGCCAGCAGTTTACAGGGGGCCCCCAATCAGCCCCAGCATTTT. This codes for CASSLQGAPNQPQHF.

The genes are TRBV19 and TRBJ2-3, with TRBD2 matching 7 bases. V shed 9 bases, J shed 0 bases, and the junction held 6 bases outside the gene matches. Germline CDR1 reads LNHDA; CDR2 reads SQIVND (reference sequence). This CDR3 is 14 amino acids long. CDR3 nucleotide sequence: TGTGCCAGCGCACTAGCGTCTAGCACAGATACGCAGTATTTT. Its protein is CASALASSTDTQYF.

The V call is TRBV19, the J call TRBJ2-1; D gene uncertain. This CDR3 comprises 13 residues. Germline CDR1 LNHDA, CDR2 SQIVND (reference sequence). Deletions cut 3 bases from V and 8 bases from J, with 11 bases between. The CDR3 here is CASSIRSRDEQFF. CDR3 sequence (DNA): TGTGCCAGTAGTATTCGATCTAGAGATGAGCAGTTCTTC.

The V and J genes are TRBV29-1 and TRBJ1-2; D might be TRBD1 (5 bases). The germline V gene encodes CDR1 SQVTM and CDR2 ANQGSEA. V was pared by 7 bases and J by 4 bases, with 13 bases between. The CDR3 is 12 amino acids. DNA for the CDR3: TGCAGCGCCTCGCTAGGGGTCTATGGCTACACCTTC. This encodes CSASLGVYGYTF.